The present T cell receptor (beta chain) was sequenced within a study of shared clonotypes between healthy human individuals. The naive CD8 fraction comprised CD45RO-negative cells positively selected for CCR7 and excluded terminally differentiated effector memory CD45RA+ cells. The germline CDR1 and CDR2 sequences are SGHDT and YYEEEE. V gave up 3 bases and J gave up 4 bases, with 5 bases separating them. The CDR3 extends over 11 amino acids. Study findings and constraints: Estimated richness values were generally larger in naive subsets than in memory subsets.

With respect to this clone: Its antigen is undetermined. Other DNA sequences from this sample encode an identical CDR3 as well.

In the original analysis: Filtering of immunoSEQ junctional sequences could not match full-length read filtering. Data came from immunoSEQ multiplex PCR; TCRdb stores just in-frame clones and leaves some out. Clonal size and the V and J genes are those of that table, whereas D and trimming came from the DNA. Here the sample spans a few million clones, about 94% being singletons. This TCR was recovered from a man between 18 and 29 years old in good health. Some clones in this sample may be carry-over from other donors' samples. The J gene is TRBJ2-7, the V gene TRBV5-6; D call uncertain. Sequenced input: naive CD8+ T cells from PBMCs. CDR3 nucleotide sequence: TGTGCCAGCAGCTCGTCTTACGAGCAGTACTTC. Encoded protein: CASSSSYEQYF.